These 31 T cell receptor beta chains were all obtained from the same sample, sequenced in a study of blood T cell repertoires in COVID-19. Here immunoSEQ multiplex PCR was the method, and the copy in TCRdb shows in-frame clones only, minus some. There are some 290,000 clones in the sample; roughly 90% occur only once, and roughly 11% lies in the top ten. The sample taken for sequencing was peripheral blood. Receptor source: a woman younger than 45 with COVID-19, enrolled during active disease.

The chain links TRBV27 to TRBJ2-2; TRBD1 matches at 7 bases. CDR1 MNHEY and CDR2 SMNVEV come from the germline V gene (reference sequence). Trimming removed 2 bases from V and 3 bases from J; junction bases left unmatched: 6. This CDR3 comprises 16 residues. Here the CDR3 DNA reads TGTGCCAGCAGTTTACACAGGGGTGGCGACACCGGGGAGCTGTTTTTT. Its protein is CASSLHRGGDTGELFF.

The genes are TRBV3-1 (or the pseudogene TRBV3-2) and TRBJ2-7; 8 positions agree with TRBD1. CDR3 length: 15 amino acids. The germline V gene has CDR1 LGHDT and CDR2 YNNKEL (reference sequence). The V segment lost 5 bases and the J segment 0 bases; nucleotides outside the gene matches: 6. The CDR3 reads CASSLARGLSYEQYF. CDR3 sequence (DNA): TGTGCCAGCAGCTTAGCCAGGGGGCTCTCCTACGAGCAGTACTTC.

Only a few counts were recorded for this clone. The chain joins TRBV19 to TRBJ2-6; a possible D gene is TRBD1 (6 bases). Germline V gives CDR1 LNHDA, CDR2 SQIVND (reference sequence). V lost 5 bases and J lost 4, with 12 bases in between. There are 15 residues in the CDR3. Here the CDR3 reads CASSLRTAGANVLTF. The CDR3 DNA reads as TGTGCCAGTAGTCTGCGGACAGCCGGGGCCAACGTCCTGACTTTC.

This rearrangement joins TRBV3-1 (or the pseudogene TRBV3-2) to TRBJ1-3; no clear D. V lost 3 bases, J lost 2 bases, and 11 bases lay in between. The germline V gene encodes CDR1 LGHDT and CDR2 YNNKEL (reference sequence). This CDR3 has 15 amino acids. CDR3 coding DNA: TGTGCCAGCAGCCAGGGTATCGGGGCTGGAAACACCATATATTTT. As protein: CASSQGIGAGNTIYF.

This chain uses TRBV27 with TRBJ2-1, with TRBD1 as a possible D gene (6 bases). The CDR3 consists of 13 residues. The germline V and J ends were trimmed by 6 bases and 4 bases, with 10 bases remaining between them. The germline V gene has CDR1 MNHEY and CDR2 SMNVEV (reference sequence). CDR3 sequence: CASSQQGYNEQFF. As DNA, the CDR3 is TGTGCCAGCAGCCAACAGGGTTACAATGAGCAGTTCTTC.

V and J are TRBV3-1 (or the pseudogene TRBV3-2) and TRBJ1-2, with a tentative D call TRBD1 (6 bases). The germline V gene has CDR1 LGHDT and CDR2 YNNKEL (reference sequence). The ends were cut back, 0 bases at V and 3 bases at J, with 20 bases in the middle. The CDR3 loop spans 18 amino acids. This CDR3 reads CASSQDPVSARGDYGYTF. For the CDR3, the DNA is TGTGCCAGCAGCCAAGATCCCGTGTCAGCCAGGGGAGACTATGGCTACACCTTC.

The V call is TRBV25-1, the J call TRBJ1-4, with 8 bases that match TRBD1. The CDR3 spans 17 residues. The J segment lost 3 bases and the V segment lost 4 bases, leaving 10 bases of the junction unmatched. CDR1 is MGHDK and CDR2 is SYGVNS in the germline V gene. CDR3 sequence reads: CASSASGTGYANEKLFF. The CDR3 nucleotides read TGTGCCAGCAGTGCATCCGGGACAGGCTACGCTAATGAAAAACTGTTTTTT.

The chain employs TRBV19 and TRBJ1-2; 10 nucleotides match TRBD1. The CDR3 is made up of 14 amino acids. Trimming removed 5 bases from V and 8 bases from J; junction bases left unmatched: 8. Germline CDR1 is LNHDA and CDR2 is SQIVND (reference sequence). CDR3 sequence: CASSGLTGGGGYTF. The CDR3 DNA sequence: TGTGCCAGTAGTGGCCTGACAGGGGGCGGCGGCTACACCTTC.

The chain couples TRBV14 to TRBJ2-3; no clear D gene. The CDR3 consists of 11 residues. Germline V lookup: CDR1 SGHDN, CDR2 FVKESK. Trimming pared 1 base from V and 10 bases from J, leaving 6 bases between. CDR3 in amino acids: CASSQVYAQYF. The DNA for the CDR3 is TGTGCCAGCAGCCAAGTTTATGCGCAGTATTTT. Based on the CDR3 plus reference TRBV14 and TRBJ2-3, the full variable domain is EAGVTQFPSHSVIEKGQTVTLRCDPISGHDNLYWYRRVMGKEIKFLLHFVKESKQDESGMPNNRFLAERTGGTYSTLKVQPAELEDSGVYFCASSQVYAQYFGPGTRLTVL.

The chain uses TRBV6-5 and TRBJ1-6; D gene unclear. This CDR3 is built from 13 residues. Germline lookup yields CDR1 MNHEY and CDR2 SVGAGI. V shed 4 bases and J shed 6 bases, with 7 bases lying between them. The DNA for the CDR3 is TGTGCCAGCAGTTCGCGTAGTAATTCACCCCTCCACTTT. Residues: CASSSRSNSPLHF.

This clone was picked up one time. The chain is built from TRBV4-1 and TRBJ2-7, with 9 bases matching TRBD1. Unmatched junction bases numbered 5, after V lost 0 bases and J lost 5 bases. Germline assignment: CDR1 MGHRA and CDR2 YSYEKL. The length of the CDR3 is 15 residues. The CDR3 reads CASSQDGTGMDEQYF. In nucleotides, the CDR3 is TGCGCCAGCAGCCAAGATGGGACAGGGATGGACGAGCAGTACTTC.

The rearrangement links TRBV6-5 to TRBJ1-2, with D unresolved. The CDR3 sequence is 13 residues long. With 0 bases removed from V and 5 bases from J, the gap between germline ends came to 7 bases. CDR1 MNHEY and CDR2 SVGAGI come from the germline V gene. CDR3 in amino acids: CASSYSGLYGYTF. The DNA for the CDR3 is TGTGCCAGCAGTTACTCGGGCTTATATGGCTACACCTTC.

The CDR3 nucleotides are TGCGCCAGCAGCGCGACAGGGGAGGAGACCCAGTACTTC. Amino acid sequence: CASSATGEETQYF. The rearrangement joins TRBV5-1 to TRBJ2-5; TRBD1 agrees at 8 bases. The germline V gene has CDR1 SGHRS and CDR2 YFSETQ. The junction had 4 bases not matched to a gene; V was cut back by 4 bases and J by 5 bases. This CDR3 spans 13 amino acids. The full variable domain, with the rest looked up from reference TRBV5-1 and TRBJ2-5, is KAGVTQTPRYLIKTRGQQVTLSCSPISGHRSVSWYQQTPGQGLQFLFEYFSETQRNKGNFPGRFSGRQFSNSRSEMNVSTLELGDSALYLCASSATGEETQYFGPGTRLLVL.

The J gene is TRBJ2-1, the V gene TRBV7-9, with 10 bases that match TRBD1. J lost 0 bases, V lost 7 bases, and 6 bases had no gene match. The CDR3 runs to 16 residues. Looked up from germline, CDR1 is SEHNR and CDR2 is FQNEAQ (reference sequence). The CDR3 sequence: CASNPRTGGSYNEQFF. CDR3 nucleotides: TGTGCCAGCAACCCCAGGACAGGGGGCTCCTACAATGAGCAGTTCTTC.

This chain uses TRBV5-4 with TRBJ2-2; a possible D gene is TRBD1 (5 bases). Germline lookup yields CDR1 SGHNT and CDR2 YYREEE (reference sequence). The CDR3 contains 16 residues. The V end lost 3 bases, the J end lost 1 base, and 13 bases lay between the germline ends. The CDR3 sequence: CASSYYQGLNTGELFF. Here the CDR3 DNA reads TGTGCCAGCAGCTATTATCAGGGCTTGAACACCGGGGAGCTGTTTTTT.

This CDR3 reads CASSYSEAPNQPQHF. In DNA form, the CDR3 reads TGTGCCAGCAGTTACTCAGAGGCTCCTAATCAGCCCCAGCATTTT. This chain links TRBV6-5 with TRBJ1-5; D gene ambiguous. V lost 0 bases, J lost 4 bases, and 10 bases lay in between. The germline V gene has CDR1 MNHEY and CDR2 SVGAGI. This CDR3 comprises 15 residues.

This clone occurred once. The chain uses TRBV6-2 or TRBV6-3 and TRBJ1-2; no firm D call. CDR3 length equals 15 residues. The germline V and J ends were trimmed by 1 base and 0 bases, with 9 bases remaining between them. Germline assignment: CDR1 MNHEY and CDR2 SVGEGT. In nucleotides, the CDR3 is TGTGCCAGCAGTTACTACACGGGGACTAACTATGGCTACACCTTC. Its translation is CASSYYTGTNYGYTF.

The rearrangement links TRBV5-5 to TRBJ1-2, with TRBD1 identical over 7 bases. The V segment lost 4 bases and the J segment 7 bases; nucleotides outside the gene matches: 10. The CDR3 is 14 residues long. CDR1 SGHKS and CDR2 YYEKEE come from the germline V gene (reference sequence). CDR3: CASSLQGTAPGYTF. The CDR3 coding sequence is TGTGCCAGCAGCCTCCAAGGGACAGCACCTGGCTACACCTTC.

CDR3 in DNA: TGTGCCAGCAGTCACGGGACTCCCCGAAATGAGCAGTTCTTC. Translation: CASSHGTPRNEQFF. This chain joins TRBV27 and TRBJ2-1, with D possibly matching TRBD2 (6 bases). The CDR3 runs 14 residues. V was shortened by 5 bases and J by 7 bases, with 15 bases between the two germline ends. Germline CDR1 is MNHEY and CDR2 is SMNVEV (reference sequence).

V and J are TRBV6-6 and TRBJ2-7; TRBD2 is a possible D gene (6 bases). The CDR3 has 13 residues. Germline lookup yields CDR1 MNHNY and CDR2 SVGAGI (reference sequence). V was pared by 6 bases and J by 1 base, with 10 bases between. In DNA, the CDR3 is TGTGCCAGCAGCCCCCGGGGGTCCTACGAGCAGTACTTC. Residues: CASSPRGSYEQYF.

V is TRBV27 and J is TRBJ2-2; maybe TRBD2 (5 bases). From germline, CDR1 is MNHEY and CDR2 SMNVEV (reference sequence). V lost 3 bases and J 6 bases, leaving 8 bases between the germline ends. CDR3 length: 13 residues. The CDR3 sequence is CASSFLGAGELFF. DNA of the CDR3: TGTGCCAGCAGTTTTTTGGGAGCCGGGGAGCTGTTTTTT.

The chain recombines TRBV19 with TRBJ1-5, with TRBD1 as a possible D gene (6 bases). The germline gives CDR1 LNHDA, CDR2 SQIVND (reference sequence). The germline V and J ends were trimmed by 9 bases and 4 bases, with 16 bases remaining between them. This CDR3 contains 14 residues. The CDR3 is CASTDRRLNQPQHF. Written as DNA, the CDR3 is TGTGCCAGCACTGACAGGAGGCTAAATCAGCCCCAGCATTTT.

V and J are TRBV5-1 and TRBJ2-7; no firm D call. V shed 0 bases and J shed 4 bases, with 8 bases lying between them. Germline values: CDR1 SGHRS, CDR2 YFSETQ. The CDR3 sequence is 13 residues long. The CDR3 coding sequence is TGCGCCAGCAGCTTGGCCTCTCCTTACGAGCAGTACTTC. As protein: CASSLASPYEQYF. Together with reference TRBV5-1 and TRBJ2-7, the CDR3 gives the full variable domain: KAGVTQTPRYLIKTRGQQVTLSCSPISGHRSVSWYQQTPGQGLQFLFEYFSETQRNKGNFPGRFSGRQFSNSRSEMNVSTLELGDSALYLCASSLASPYEQYFGPGTRLTVT.

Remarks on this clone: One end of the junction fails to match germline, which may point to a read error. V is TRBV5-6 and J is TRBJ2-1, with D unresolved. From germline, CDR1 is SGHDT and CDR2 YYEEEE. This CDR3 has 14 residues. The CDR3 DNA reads TGTGCCAGCAGTCACCCTACCTCCTACAGTGAGCAGTTCTTC. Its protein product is CASSHPTSYSEQFF.

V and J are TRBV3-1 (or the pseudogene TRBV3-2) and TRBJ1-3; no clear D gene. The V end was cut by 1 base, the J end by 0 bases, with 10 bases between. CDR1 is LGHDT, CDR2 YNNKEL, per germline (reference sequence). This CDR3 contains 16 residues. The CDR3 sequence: CASSQAMRYSGNTIYF. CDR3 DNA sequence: TGTGCCAGCAGCCAAGCCATGCGGTACTCTGGAAACACCATATATTTT.

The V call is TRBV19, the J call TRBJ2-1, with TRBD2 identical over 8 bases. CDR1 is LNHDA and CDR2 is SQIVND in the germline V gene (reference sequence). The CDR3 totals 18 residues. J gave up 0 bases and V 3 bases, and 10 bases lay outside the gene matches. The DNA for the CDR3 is TGTGCCAGTAGTATCATCGGGGGGGTCGTGAGCTCCTACAATGAGCAGTTCTTC. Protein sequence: CASSIIGGVVSSYNEQFF. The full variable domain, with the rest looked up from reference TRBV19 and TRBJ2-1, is DGGITQSPKYLFRKEGQNVTLSCEQNLNHDAMYWYRQDPGQGLRLIYYSQIVNDFQKGDIAEGYSVSREKKESFPLTVTSAQKNPTAFYLCASSIIGGVVSSYNEQFFGPGTRLTVL.

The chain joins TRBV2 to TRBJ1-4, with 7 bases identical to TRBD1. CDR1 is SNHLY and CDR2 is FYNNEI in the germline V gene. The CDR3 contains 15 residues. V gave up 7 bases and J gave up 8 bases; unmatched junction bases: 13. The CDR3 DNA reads TGTGCCAGCATCCAACAGGGGATCGCAAACGAAAAACTGTTTTTT. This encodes CASIQQGIANEKLFF.

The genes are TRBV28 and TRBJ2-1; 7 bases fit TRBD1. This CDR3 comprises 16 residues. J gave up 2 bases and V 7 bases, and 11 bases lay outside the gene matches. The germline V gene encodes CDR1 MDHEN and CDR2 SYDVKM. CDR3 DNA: TGTGCCAGCACCCCCCCAGACAGGGAAACCTACAATGAGCAGTTCTTC. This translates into CASTPPDRETYNEQFF. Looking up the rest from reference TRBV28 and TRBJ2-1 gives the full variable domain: DVKVTQSSRYLVKRTGEKVFLECVQDMDHENMFWYRQDPGLGLRLIYFSYDVKMKEKGDIPEGYSVSREKKERFSLILESASTNQTSMYLCASTPPDRETYNEQFFGPGTRLTVL.

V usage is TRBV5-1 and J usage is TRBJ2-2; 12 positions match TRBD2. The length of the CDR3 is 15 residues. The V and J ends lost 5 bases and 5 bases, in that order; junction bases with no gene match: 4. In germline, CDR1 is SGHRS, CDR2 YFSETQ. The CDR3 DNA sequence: TGCGCCAGCAGGACTAGCGGGGGAGGAACCGGGGAGCTGTTTTTT. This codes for CASRTSGGGTGELFF. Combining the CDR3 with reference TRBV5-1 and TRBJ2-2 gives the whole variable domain KAGVTQTPRYLIKTRGQQVTLSCSPISGHRSVSWYQQTPGQGLQFLFEYFSETQRNKGNFPGRFSGRQFSNSRSEMNVSTLELGDSALYLCASRTSGGGTGELFFGEGSRLTVL.

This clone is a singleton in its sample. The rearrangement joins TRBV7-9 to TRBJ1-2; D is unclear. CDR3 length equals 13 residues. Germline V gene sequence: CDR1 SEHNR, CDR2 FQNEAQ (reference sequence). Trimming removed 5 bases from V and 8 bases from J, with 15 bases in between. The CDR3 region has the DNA TGTGCCAGCAGCGAACGGACCCGCGGGGGCTACACCTTC. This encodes CASSERTRGGYTF.

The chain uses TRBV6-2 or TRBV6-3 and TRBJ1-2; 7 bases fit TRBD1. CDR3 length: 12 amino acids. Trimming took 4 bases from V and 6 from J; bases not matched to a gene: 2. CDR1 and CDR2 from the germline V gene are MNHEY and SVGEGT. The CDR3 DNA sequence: TGTGCCAGCAGTTTCACAGGGGATGGCTACACCTTC. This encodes CASSFTGDGYTF.